These 5 T cell receptor beta chains originate from one sample sequenced in a study of tumor and adjacent non-tumor tissue in lung cancer. No cell sorting was done before RNA was extracted from the tissue. This non-tumor lung sample came from over 3 cm beyond the tumor edge. TCRbeta libraries were built with three rounds of nested PCR, modified from ARM-PCR. MiXCR, run by TCRdb on the multiplex PCR reads, gives a single entry per CDR3 protein. The sample has about 48,000 distinct CDR3 sequences, 55% to 65% seen once; the top ten hold approximately 31%. The sequencing sample was made of distant non-tumor lung tissue. The receptors shown here come from a woman in her 70s with non-small cell lung cancer.

By its share, this clonotype is medium-sized (0.01 to 0.1%). The J gene is TRBJ2-7, the V gene TRBV2; perhaps TRBD2 as D (6 bases). CDR3 size: 16 residues. The ends were cut back, 0 bases at V and 0 bases at J, with 12 bases in the middle. Germline-derived CDR1 and CDR2 are SNHLY and FYNNEI. CDR3 sequence reads: CASSEATIADSYEQYF. The CDR3, as DNA: TGTGCCAGCAGTGAAGCCACAATAGCGGACTCCTACGAGCAGTACTTC.

The chain employs TRBV6-1 and TRBJ2-7, with 8 bases that match TRBD2. The CDR3 covers 14 residues. Germline V CDR1 and CDR2: MNHNS, SASEGT. V lost 7 bases to trimming and J lost 3 bases; unmatched junction nucleotides: 8. Written as DNA, the CDR3 is TGTGCCAGCACCGGGGGGGACCCAAGCTACGAGCAGTACTTC. Protein sequence: CASTGGDPSYEQYF.

A word on this clonotype: Mismatch with germline at one junction end may stem from a read error. CDR3 amino acids: CAGSLRNDCVNEQFF. DNA of the CDR3: TGTGCCGGCAGCTTAAGGAACGACTGCGTGAATGAGCAGTTCTTC. V is TRBV7-3 and J is TRBJ2-1; the D is unclear. There are 15 residues in the CDR3. CDR1 is SGHTA and CDR2 is FQGTGA in the germline V gene.

As to this clonotype: A much larger clonotype is one base distant, so this may be a read error. The genes are TRBV24-1 and TRBJ2-5, with TRBD1 matching 10 bases. The CDR3 covers 18 residues. The trim removed 3 bases at V and 4 bases at J, leaving 13 bases unmatched. CDR1 and CDR2 from the germline V gene are KGHDR and SFDVKD. The CDR3 DNA sequence: TGTGCCACCAGTGATCTCCTCGGGTATGGACAGGGGGTAGAGACCCAGTACTTC. Residues: CATSDLLGYGQGVETQYF.

Points on this clonotype: This may stem from a read error, because a much larger clone lies one nucleotide away. The chain couples TRBV12-3 or TRBV12-4 to TRBJ2-7, with 7 bases that match TRBD2. This CDR3 contains 14 residues. J was trimmed by 4 bases and V by 3 bases; bases with no gene match: 6. CDR3 protein: CASSFRGDRYEQYF. CDR3 in DNA: TGTGCCAGCAGTTTCCGGGGGGACCGGTACGAGCAGTACTTC.